The next 31 T cell receptor beta chains were all read from a single sample in a study of T-cell reconstitution after alpha-beta-depleted transplantation in children. A TCRbeta library incorporating unique molecular identifiers was prepared. One entry per CDR3 protein, called by TCRdb with MiXCR from the PCR reads. There are about 120,000 distinct CDR3 sequences in the sample; about 9.3% occur only once, and 8% lies in the top ten. The sample consisted of PBMCs from the stem cell graft donor, taken from the stem cell graft. The receptors here all came from a human donor who donated a stem cell graft to a child with acute lymphoblastic leukemia.

This chain uses TRBV19 with TRBJ2-7, with no clear D. The CDR3 has 13 amino acids. CDR1 is LNHDA and CDR2 is SQIVND in the germline V gene (reference sequence). The V and J ends lost 4 bases and 3 bases respectively, with 10 bases between them. CDR3 sequence (DNA): TGTGCCAGTAGTAGGTCCCATCTCTACGAGCAGTACTTC. This sequence encodes CASSRSHLYEQYF.

This clonotype was counted ten times or more. The V and J genes are TRBV5-1 and TRBJ2-1, with 11 bases aligning to TRBD2. V lost 1 base to trimming and J lost 8 bases; unmatched junction nucleotides: 5. The V gene's germline CDR1 is SGHRS and CDR2 YFSETQ. This CDR3 region has 15 residues. CDR3 amino acids: CASSLLVAGGHEQFF. CDR3 in DNA: TGCGCCAGCAGCTTGTTGGTAGCGGGGGGGCATGAGCAGTTCTTC.

This clonotype was recorded a few times. This rearrangement joins TRBV7-6 to TRBJ2-1; TRBD1 matches at 12 bases. Germline V CDR1 and CDR2: SGHVS, FNYEAQ. The CDR3 is 15 residues long. Trimming removed 5 bases from V and 6 bases from J; junction bases left unmatched: 5. The CDR3 DNA reads TGTGCCAGCAGCCAGGGACAGGGGGCCTTCAATGAGCAGTTCTTC. It specifies CASSQGQGAFNEQFF.

This clonotype showed up many times. The chain carries TRBV4-1 and TRBJ1-4; D not resolved. There are 15 residues in the CDR3. Trimming left V 4 bases short and J 4 bases short, with 13 bases between. Germline CDR1 is MGHRA and CDR2 is YSYEKL. This CDR3 is CASSLSGVRNEKLFF. The CDR3 bases are TGCGCCAGCAGCCTTAGTGGTGTCCGTAATGAAAAACTGTTTTTT.

This clonotype was recorded many times. This chain links TRBV20-1 with TRBJ2-1; 8 bases are a match to TRBD2. From germline, CDR1 is DFQATT and CDR2 SNEGSKA (reference sequence). The CDR3 consists of 15 residues. With 3 bases clipped from V and 2 bases from J, the junction kept 6 bases outside the gene matches. The CDR3 DNA is TGCAGTGCTAGTCTGGCGGGAGGTGCCTACAATGAGCAGTTCTTC. Protein sequence: CSASLAGGAYNEQFF.

This clonotype was picked up many times. V gene TRBV12-3 or TRBV12-4 combines with J gene TRBJ2-7; D is unclear. V lost 3 bases and J lost 3, with 6 bases in between. The CDR3 sequence is 12 residues long. The CDR3: CASSFRLYEQYF. CDR3 nucleotides: TGTGCCAGCAGTTTTCGGCTCTACGAGCAGTACTTC.

A remark on this clonotype: The final CDR3 position lacks the conserved phenylalanine or tryptophan, pointing to a likely read error. The rearrangement links TRBV29-1 to TRBJ2-2; D uncertain. Germline V CDR1 and CDR2: SQVTM, ANQGSEA. The CDR3 is made up of 13 amino acids. V lost 6 bases and J lost 0, with 8 bases in between. The CDR3 DNA follows: TGCAGCGTCGACGACCCGAACACCGGGGAGCTGTTTTTG. Amino acid sequence: CSVDDPNTGELFL.

This clonotype was observed many times. The V call is TRBV7-2, the J call TRBJ1-5; no clear D gene. CDR1 and CDR2 (germline): SGHTA, FQGNSA. V was pared by 2 bases and J by 5 bases, with 7 bases between. The CDR3 totals 13 residues. The CDR3 nucleotides are TGTGCCAGCAGCTTAAGGGAGGATCAGCCCCAGCATTTT. This codes for CASSLREDQPQHF.

This clonotype was seen repeatedly, ten times or more. V usage is TRBV7-2 and J usage is TRBJ2-7; D possibly uses TRBD1 or TRBD2 (5 bases each). From germline, CDR1 is SGHTA and CDR2 FQGNSA. Trimming removed 5 bases at V and 2 bases at J, with 13 bases between. The CDR3 has 14 amino acids. The CDR3 bases are TGTGCCAGCAGCCGACCGGGACGGACCTACGAGCAGTACTTC. This encodes CASSRPGRTYEQYF.

This clonotype has ten or more counts. This chain joins TRBV20-1 and TRBJ1-1; TRBD1 might be the D (6 bases). With 0 bases removed from V and 4 bases from J, the gap between germline ends came to 12 bases. CDR1 is DFQATT and CDR2 is SNEGSKA in the germline V gene (reference sequence). The CDR3 loop spans 14 amino acids. CDR3 bases: TGCAGTGCTAGAGATCGGGGCAGGGGCACTGAAGCTTTCTTT. Its protein product is CSARDRGRGTEAFF.

This clonotype occurred many times. The DNA of the CDR3 is TGTGCCAGCAGGGGGATGAACACTGAAGCTTTCTTT. Its protein is CASRGMNTEAFF. The J gene is TRBJ1-1, the V gene TRBV7-3; no definite D call. V was cut by 6 bases and J by 0 bases, with 5 bases left in between. The length of the CDR3 is 12 residues. Germline V gives CDR1 SGHTA, CDR2 FQGTGA.

Points on this clonotype: This may stem from a read error, because a much larger clone lies one nucleotide away. V and J are TRBV7-6 and TRBJ2-7; D may be TRBD1 or TRBD2 (7 bases each). The CDR3 length is 16 residues. Looked up from germline, CDR1 is SGHVS and CDR2 is FNYEAQ. Trimming shortened V by 0 bases and J by 6 bases, and 18 bases separated the two germline ends. This CDR3 is CASSLAGQGGLGEQYF. The CDR3 DNA reads as TGTGCCAGCAGCTTAGCGGGGCAGGGGGGGTTAGGCGAGCAGTACTTC. Full variable domain (outside the CDR3, taken from reference TRBV7-6 and TRBJ2-7): GAGVSQSPRYKVTKRGQDVALRCDPISGHVSLYWYRQALGQGPEFLTYFNYEAQQDKSGLPNDRFSAERPEGSISTLTIQRTEQRDSAMYRCASSLAGQGGLGEQYFGPGTRLTVT.

The chain recombines TRBV10-2 with TRBJ2-1; 10 bases match TRBD1. Per the germline V gene, CDR1 is WSHSY and CDR2 is SAAADI. Trimming cost V 6 bases and J 7 bases; bases outside gene matches: 9. This CDR3 has 15 residues. The CDR3 sequence is CASRDPGTGENEQFF. In DNA form, the CDR3 reads TGCGCCAGCAGGGACCCCGGGACAGGGGAAAATGAGCAGTTCTTC.

J is TRBJ2-7 and V is TRBV10-3; possibly TRBD2 for D (5 bases). This CDR3 spans 13 amino acids. Trimming left V 4 bases short and J 7 bases short, with 14 bases between. CDR1 ENHRY and CDR2 SYGVKD come from the germline V gene. This CDR3 is CAISASSRDEQYF. CDR3 sequence (DNA): TGTGCCATCAGTGCCTCTAGCAGAGATGAGCAGTACTTC.

This clonotype was seen many times. This chain links TRBV12-3 or TRBV12-4 with TRBJ2-6; the D is unclear. This CDR3 region has 17 residues. Trimming pared 1 base from V and 2 bases from J, leaving 12 bases between. CDR3 sequence (DNA): TGTGCCAGCAGTTTAGTGGTAGCCTCTCCTGGGGCCAACGTCCTGACTTTC. Translated: CASSLVVASPGANVLTF.

The CDR3: CATRTGSLAPDTGELFF. The CDR3 nucleotides read TGTGCCACCAGAACAGGTTCACTGGCCCCCGACACCGGGGAGCTGTTTTTT. The chain employs TRBV24-1 and TRBJ2-2; possible D gene TRBD1, 5 bases. Trimming left V 7 bases short and J 3 bases short, with 20 bases between. CDR3 size: 17 residues. Germline assignment: CDR1 KGHDR and CDR2 SFDVKD.

This clonotype has at least ten counts. This chain connects TRBV9 to TRBJ2-7; the match to TRBD2 covers 10 bases. Germline assignment: CDR1 SGDLS and CDR2 YYNGEE. CDR3 length: 15 amino acids. J gave up 0 bases and V 5 bases, and 5 bases lay outside the gene matches. The CDR3 reads CASSYGTSDSYEQYF. The DNA of the CDR3 is TGTGCCAGCAGTTACGGGACTAGCGACTCCTACGAGCAGTACTTC.

Many counts were recorded for this clonotype. V gene TRBV5-1 combines with J gene TRBJ2-7; tentative D call: TRBD1 (7 bases). Germline CDR1 is SGHRS and CDR2 is YFSETQ. The CDR3 runs to 13 residues. Trimming shortened V by 4 bases and J by 2 bases, and 10 bases separated the two germline ends. In nucleotides, the CDR3 is TGCGCCAGCAGCGGCGGGACAGCCTACGAGCAGTACTTC. The encoded protein is CASSGGTAYEQYF. Supplemented by reference TRBV5-1 and TRBJ2-7, the full variable domain reads KAGVTQTPRYLIKTRGQQVTLSCSPISGHRSVSWYQQTPGQGLQFLFEYFSETQRNKGNFPGRFSGRQFSNSRSEMNVSTLELGDSALYLCASSGGTAYEQYFGPGTRLTVT.

To note about this clonotype: A single base separates this from a much larger clone, so it may be a read error. CDR3: CAITESPTGGLAKNIQYF. For the CDR3, the DNA is TGTGCCATCACTGAGTCCCCGACAGGGGGCTTAGCCAAAAACATTCAGTACTTC. The V and J genes are TRBV10-3 and TRBJ2-4; 10 bases align to TRBD1. In germline, CDR1 is ENHRY, CDR2 SYGVKD. CDR3 length equals 18 residues.

This clonotype showed up many times. The V gene is TRBV6-5, the J gene TRBJ2-5, with D uncertain. Trimming pared 0 bases from V and 3 bases from J, leaving 11 bases between. Germline V gene lookup returns CDR1 MNHEY and CDR2 SVGAGI. There are 15 residues in the CDR3. CDR3 loop: CASSYSWGREETQYF. The CDR3 DNA reads TGTGCCAGCAGTTACTCATGGGGTCGGGAAGAGACCCAGTACTTC.

This clonotype was recorded many times. The J gene is TRBJ2-5, the V gene TRBV7-8; 8 bases are shared with TRBD1. V was pared by 4 bases and J by 4 bases, with 2 bases of the junction left unmatched. Germline V gives CDR1 SGHVS, CDR2 FQNEAQ. The CDR3 is 13 amino acids. CDR3: CASSSGQGETQYF. The CDR3 DNA sequence: TGTGCCAGCAGCTCCGGACAGGGAGAGACCCAGTACTTC.

This clonotype was counted between two and nine times. The junction departs from germline at one end; a sequencing error may be responsible. V gene TRBV5-1 combines with J gene TRBJ2-1; maybe TRBD2 (6 bases). The CDR3 contains 14 residues. Germline assignment: CDR1 SGHRS and CDR2 YFSETQ. CDR3 loop: CASSPGDSDNEQFF. Written as DNA, the CDR3 is TGCGCCAGCAGCCCCGGGGACTCCGACAATGAGCAGTTCTTC.

This clonotype was recorded at least ten times. This chain connects TRBV24-1 to TRBJ2-7; D not resolved. The V end lost 3 bases, the J end lost 4 bases, and 3 bases lay between the germline ends. The CDR3 totals 11 residues. CDR1 and CDR2 from the germline V gene are KGHDR and SFDVKD. The CDR3 nucleotides are TGTGCCACCAGTGATAGGTACGAGCAGTACTTC. Protein product: CATSDRYEQYF.

The chain has TRBV27 and TRBJ2-1, with 9 bases that match TRBD2. The CDR3 is 17 residues long. From germline, CDR1 is MNHEY and CDR2 SMNVEV (reference sequence). After removal of 5 bases from V and 0 bases from J, the junction contained 8 bases not matched to a gene. The CDR3 coding sequence is TGTGCCAGCAGTCCTGGCGGGGGGGGGAGCTCCTACAATGAGCAGTTCTTC. It encodes CASSPGGGGSSYNEQFF.

This clonotype was observed many times. As DNA, the CDR3 is TGTGCCAGCAGCAACATCCACAGGGGCGATAATTCACCCCTCCACTTT. It translates to CASSNIHRGDNSPLHF. The chain employs TRBV6-1 and TRBJ1-6; 7 nucleotides agree with TRBD1. Germline lookup yields CDR1 MNHNS and CDR2 SASEGT. V was pared by 6 bases and J by 5 bases, with 10 bases of the junction left unmatched. The CDR3 has 16 amino acids.

Concerning this clonotype itself: This could be a read error, since a much larger clone is one nucleotide away. V is TRBV7-2 and J is TRBJ2-7; possible D gene TRBD2, 7 bases. The ends were cut back, 8 bases at V and 4 bases at J, with 24 bases in the middle. Germline lookup yields CDR1 SGHTA and CDR2 FQGNSA. The CDR3 is 16 residues long. CDR3 sequence reads: CASGSIRGGAGYEQYF. CDR3 coding DNA: TGTGCCAGCGGCTCTATTAGGGGGGGGGCAGGGTACGAGCAGTACTTC.

The V and J genes are TRBV20-1 and TRBJ2-5, with D unclear. This CDR3 spans 11 amino acids. The germline V and J ends were trimmed by 5 bases and 0 bases, with 4 bases remaining between them. Germline CDR1 and CDR2: DFQATT and SNEGSKA (reference sequence). As DNA, the CDR3 is TGCAGTGCTCCCGACCAAGAGACCCAGTACTTC. Translation gives CSAPDQETQYF.

This clonotype was counted ten times or more. The genes are TRBV20-1 and TRBJ2-3, with 9 bases fitting TRBD2. The length of the CDR3 is 18 residues. Germline V gene lookup returns CDR1 DFQATT and CDR2 SNEGSKA (reference sequence). V lost 3 bases, J lost 0 bases, and 13 bases stayed unmatched. The CDR3 reads CSASPSGRSSTSTDTQYF. In DNA form, the CDR3 reads TGCAGTGCTAGCCCCAGCGGGAGGTCTTCTACTAGCACAGATACGCAGTATTTT.

This clonotype showed up many times. This chain connects TRBV5-1 to TRBJ1-6; D not resolved. V was trimmed by 0 bases and J by 5 bases, leaving 6 bases between them. This CDR3 is built from 14 residues. Looked up from germline, CDR1 is SGHRS and CDR2 is YFSETQ. The CDR3 DNA is TGCGCCAGCAGCTTGGGTCGAAATAATTCACCCCTCCACTTT. Translating it yields CASSLGRNNSPLHF.

This clonotype was detected many times. This sequence joins TRBV10-2 and TRBJ2-6; D is unclear. Germline V lookup: CDR1 WSHSY, CDR2 SAAADI. V lost 7 bases and J lost 0, with 4 bases in between. The CDR3 covers 13 residues. CDR3 sequence reads: CASTPSGANVLTF. The DNA of the CDR3 is TGCGCCAGCACCCCCTCTGGGGCCAACGTCCTGACTTTC.

Many counts were recorded for this clonotype. The chain has TRBV30 and TRBJ2-1; D is undetermined. CDR1 is GTSNPN, CDR2 SVGIG, per germline (reference sequence). The V gene lost 2 bases and the J gene lost 8 bases, with 13 bases spanning the gap. This CDR3 comprises 13 residues. This CDR3 reads CAWSPLKDDEQFF. CDR3 nucleotides: TGTGCCTGGAGTCCTCTAAAGGACGATGAGCAGTTCTTC. Combining the CDR3 with reference TRBV30 and TRBJ2-1 gives the whole variable domain SQTIHQWPATLVQPVGSPLSLECTVEGTSNPNLYWYRQAAGRGLQLLFYSVGIGQISSEVPQNLSASRPQDRQFILSSKKLLLSDSGFYLCAWSPLKDDEQFFGPGTRLTVL.